This T cell receptor (beta chain) stems from a study of tissue T cells after allogeneic stem cell transplantation. As to this clone: As yet, its antigen is unknown. Each gene name is a mouse one.

Findings of the study overall: Anatomically similar tissues had similar TCR repertoires within each patient.

This table comes from immunoSEQ multiplex PCR, and its TCRdb copy is limited to in-frame clones, with some not included. The sample records fewer than 10,000 clones, under 55% being singletons. Time point here: mouse harvest day 7 after allogeneic transplant. Each mouse received 10^7 T-cell-depleted marrow cells plus 10^6 splenic CD5+ T cells by tail vein. Mice had MHC-mismatched B6 into BALB/c GVHD, sampled day 7 or 14. The source of this sequence is a female BALB/c mouse given C57BL/6 T cells with graft-versus-host disease after an allogeneic hematopoietic cell transplant. Sequences were obtained from gut tissue.

CDR3 DNA, as far as it was read: TGCACCTGCAGTGCAGAACAAGCAAACCAGGCTCCGCTT. Translating it yields CTCSAEQANQAPL. Given in full, the CDR3 is CTCSAEQANQAPLF. This rearrangement joins TRBV1 to TRBJ1-5; D is unresolved. The read terminates 1 residue before the CDR3 end, so the remaining end is supplied by the germline J gene. Germline CDR1 is NSQYPW and CDR2 is LRSPGD (reference sequence). The V gene lost 0 bases and the J gene lost 4 bases, with 7 bases spanning the gap. CDR3 length: 14 residues. Full variable domain (outside the CDR3, taken from reference TRBV1 and TRBJ1-5): VTLLEQNPRWRLVPRGQAVNLRCILKNSQYPWMSWYQQDLQKQLQWLFTLRSPGDKEVKSLPGADYLATRVTDTELRLQVANMSQGRTLYCTCSAEQANQAPLFGEGTRLSVL.